This TCR beta chain was sequenced in a study of blood T cell repertoires in COVID-19. Background on the study: The United States, Italy and Spain were the sources of the acute and convalescent COVID-19 samples.

This table comes from immunoSEQ multiplex PCR, and its TCRdb copy is limited to in-frame clones, with some not included. The repertoire holds 200,000 to 250,000 clones, about 88% seen once, with roughly 3% in the top ten. CDR3 size: 11 residues. V was clipped by 7 bases and J by 6 bases, with 12 bases between them. Germline V gives CDR1 SQVTM, CDR2 ANQGSEA. Sample: peripheral blood. This sequence originates from a man between 60 and 75 years old with acute or convalescent COVID-19. V usage is TRBV29-1 and J usage is TRBJ1-2; D uncertain. The CDR3 DNA reads as TGCAGCGCCCGGACTCCTGATGGCTACACCTTC. Translated: CSARTPDGYTF.